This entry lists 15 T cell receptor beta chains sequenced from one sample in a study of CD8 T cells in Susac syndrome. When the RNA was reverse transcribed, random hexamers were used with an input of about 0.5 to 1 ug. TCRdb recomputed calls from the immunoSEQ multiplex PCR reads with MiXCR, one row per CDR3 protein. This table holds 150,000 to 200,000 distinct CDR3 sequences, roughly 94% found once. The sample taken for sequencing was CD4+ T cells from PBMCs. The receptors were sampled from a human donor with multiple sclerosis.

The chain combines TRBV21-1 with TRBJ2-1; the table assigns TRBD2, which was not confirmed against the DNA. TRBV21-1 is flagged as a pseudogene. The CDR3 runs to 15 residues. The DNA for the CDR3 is TGTGCCAGCAGCAAGGGGGGACTAGCGGACAATGAGCAGTTCTTC. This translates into CASSKGGLADNEQFF.

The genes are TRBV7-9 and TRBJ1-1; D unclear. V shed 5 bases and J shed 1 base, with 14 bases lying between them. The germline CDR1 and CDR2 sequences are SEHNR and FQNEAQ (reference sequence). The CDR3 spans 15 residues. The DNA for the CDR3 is TGTGCCAGCAGCCCGGCGAACCTCCCGAACACTGAAGCTTTCTTT. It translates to CASSPANLPNTEAFF.

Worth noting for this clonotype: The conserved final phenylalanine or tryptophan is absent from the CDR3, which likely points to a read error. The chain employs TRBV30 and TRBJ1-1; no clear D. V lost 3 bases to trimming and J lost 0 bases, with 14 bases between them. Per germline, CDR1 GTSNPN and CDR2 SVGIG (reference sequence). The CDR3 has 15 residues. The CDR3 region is CAWRVFGSLNTEAFV. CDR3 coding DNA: TGTGCCTGGAGGGTCTTCGGCAGCTTGAACACTGAAGCTTTCGTT.

CDR3 bases: TGCAGCGTTGAAGATCGGGGAGGGGCCGAAAAACTGTTTTTT. Amino acid sequence: CSVEDRGGAEKLFF. The genes are TRBV29-1 and TRBJ1-4; D is perhaps TRBD1 (5 bases). The germline V and J ends were trimmed by 0 bases and 8 bases, with 13 bases remaining between them. Germline V lookup: CDR1 SQVTM, CDR2 ANQGSEA. The length of the CDR3 is 14 residues.

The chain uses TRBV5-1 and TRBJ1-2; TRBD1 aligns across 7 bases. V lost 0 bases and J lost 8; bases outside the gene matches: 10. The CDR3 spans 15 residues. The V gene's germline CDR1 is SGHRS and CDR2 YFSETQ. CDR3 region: CASSLDPTGLGGYTF. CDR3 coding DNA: TGCGCCAGCAGCTTGGACCCGACAGGGTTGGGCGGCTACACCTTC.

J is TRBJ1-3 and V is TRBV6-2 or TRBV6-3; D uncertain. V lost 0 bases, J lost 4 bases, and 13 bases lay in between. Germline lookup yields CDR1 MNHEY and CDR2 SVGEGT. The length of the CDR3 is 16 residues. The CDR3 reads CASSYSSMRAGNTIYF. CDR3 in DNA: TGTGCCAGCAGTTACTCGTCAATGAGGGCCGGAAACACCATATATTTT.

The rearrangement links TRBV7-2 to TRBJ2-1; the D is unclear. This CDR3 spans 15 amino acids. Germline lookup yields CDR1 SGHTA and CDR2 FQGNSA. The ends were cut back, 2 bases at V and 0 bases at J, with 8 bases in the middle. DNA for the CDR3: TGTGCCAGCAGCTTATCAGCTAGCTCCTACAATGAGCAGTTCTTC. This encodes CASSLSASSYNEQFF.

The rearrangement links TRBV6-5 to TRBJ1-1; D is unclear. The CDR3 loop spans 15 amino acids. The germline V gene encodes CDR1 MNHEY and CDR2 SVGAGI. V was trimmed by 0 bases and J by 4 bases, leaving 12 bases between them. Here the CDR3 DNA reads TGTGCCAGCAGTTACTCGAGGGATACCCTCACTGAAGCTTTCTTT. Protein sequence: CASSYSRDTLTEAFF.

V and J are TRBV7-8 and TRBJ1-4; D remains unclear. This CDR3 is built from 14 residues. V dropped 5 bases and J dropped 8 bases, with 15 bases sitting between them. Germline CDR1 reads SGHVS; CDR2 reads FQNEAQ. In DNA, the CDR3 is TGTGCCAGCAGCGCAGCCAGAGGAGTCGAAAAACTGTTTTTT. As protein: CASSAARGVEKLFF.

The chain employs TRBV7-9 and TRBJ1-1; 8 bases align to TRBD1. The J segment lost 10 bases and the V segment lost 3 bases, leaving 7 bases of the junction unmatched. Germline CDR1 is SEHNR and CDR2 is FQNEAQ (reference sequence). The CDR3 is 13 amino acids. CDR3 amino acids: CASSFRQGFRAFF. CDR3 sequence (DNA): TGTGCCAGCAGCTTTCGACAGGGGTTCCGAGCTTTCTTT.

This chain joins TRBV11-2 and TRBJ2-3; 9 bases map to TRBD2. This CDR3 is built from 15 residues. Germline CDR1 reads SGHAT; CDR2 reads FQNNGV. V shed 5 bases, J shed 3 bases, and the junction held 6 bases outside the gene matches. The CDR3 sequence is CASSPLSGSTDTQYF. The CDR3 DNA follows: TGTGCCAGCAGCCCCCTTAGCGGGAGTACAGATACGCAGTATTTT.

The CDR3 nucleotides read TGTGCCAGCAGACCGGGACTAGCGCAAAATGAGCAGTTCTTC. Amino acids: CASRPGLAQNEQFF. The V call is TRBV6-5, the J call TRBJ2-1; 10 bases match TRBD2. The CDR3 contains 14 residues. Unmatched junction bases numbered 6, after V lost 6 bases and J lost 7 bases. CDR1 is MNHEY, CDR2 SVGAGI, per germline.

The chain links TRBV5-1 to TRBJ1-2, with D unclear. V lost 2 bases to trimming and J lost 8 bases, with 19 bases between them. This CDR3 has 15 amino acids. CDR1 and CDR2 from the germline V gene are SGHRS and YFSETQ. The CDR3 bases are TGCGCCAGCAGCTTTCTGGATAGCGCCAGAGAGGGCTACACCTTC. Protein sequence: CASSFLDSAREGYTF.

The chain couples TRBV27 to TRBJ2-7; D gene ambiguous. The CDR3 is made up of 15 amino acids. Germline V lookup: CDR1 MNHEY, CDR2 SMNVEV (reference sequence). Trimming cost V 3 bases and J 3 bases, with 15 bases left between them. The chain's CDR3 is CASSFLARSIYEQYF. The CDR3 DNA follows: TGTGCCAGCAGTTTTTTAGCACGCTCCATCTACGAGCAGTACTTC.

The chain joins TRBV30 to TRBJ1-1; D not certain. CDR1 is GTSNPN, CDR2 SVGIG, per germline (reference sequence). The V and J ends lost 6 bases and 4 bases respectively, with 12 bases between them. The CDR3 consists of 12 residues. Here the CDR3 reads CACNLGGTEAFF. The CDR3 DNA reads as TGTGCCTGTAATCTGGGTGGCACTGAAGCTTTCTTT.